This record concerns one T cell receptor beta chain sequence. Its antigen is unknown. This sample is drawn from a study of cytomegalovirus exposure and HLA in healthy donors. The germline V gene has CDR1 MNHEY and CDR2 SMNVEV (reference sequence). The CDR3 totals 16 residues. The trim removed 5 bases at V and 5 bases at J, leaving 10 bases unmatched. Amplification used 60 Vbeta primers and 13 Jbeta primers. Data came from immunoSEQ multiplex PCR; TCRdb stores just in-frame clones and leaves some out. This table holds some 180,000 clones, approximately 80% found once. Findings and limits, study-wide: Generally TCR sequences proved uncommon, though certain public TCRs appeared in numerous donors. Later, an analysis found that common viral pathogens appeared to be linked with several of the most significant clusters.

The donors gave bone marrow, and they were healthy. Sequencing was done on a sample of PBMCs. The V and J genes are TRBV27 and TRBJ2-3; 10 bases agree with TRBD2. This TCR derives from a young man in good health and CMV-seronegative. CDR3 in amino acids: CASSERLAGEIDTQYF. The CDR3 DNA reads as TGTGCCAGCAGTGAAAGGCTAGCGGGAGAGATAGATACGCAGTATTTT.